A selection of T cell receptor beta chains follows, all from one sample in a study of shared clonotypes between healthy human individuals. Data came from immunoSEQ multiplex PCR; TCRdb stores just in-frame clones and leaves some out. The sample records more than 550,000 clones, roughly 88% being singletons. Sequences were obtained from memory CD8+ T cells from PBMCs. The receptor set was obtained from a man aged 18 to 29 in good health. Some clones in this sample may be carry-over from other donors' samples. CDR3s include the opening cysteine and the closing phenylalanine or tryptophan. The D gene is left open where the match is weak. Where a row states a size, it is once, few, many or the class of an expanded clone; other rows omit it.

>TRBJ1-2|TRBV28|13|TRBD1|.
CASSAGTGEGYTF
TGTGCCAGCAGTGCCGGGACAGGGGAAGGCTACACCTTC
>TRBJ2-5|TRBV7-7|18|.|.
CASSLKMASRSGQETQYF
TGTGCCAGCAGCTTAAAAATGGCCAGCCGCAGCGGTCAAGAGACCCAGTACTTC
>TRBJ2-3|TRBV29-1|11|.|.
CSVDRGNTQYF
TGCAGCGTTGATCGGGGTAATACGCAGTATTTT
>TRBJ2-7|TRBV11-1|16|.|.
CASSLYRGRSSYEQYF
TGTGCCAGCAGCTTGTATAGGGGCAGAAGCTCCTACGAGCAGTACTTC
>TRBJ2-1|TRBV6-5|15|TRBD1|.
CASSYYGQGVDEQFF
TGTGCCAGCAGTTACTATGGACAGGGGGTCGATGAGCAGTTCTTC
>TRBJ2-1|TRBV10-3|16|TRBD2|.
CAISLTGTSGNNEQFF
TGTGCCATCAGTCTGACGGGGACTAGCGGGAACAATGAGCAGTTCTTC
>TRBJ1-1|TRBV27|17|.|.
CASSPRTWTKSNTEAFF
TGTGCCAGCAGTCCTCGGACGTGGACGAAATCGAACACTGAAGCTTTCTTT
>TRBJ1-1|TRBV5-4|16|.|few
CASSRRAGALNTEAFF
TGTGCCAGCAGCCGGAGGGCAGGGGCACTGAACACTGAAGCTTTCTTT
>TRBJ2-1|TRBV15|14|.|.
CATSRVWGNNEQFF
TGTGCCACCAGCAGAGTCTGGGGAAACAATGAGCAGTTCTTC
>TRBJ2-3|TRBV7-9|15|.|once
CASSLLRGWTDTQYF
TGTGCCAGCAGCTTACTCAGGGGTTGGACAGATACGCAGTATTTT
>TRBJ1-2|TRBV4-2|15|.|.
CASSQGGQETYGYTF
TGTGCCAGCAGCCAAGGGGGTCAGGAAACCTATGGCTACACCTTC
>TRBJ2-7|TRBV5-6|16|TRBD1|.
CASSLLAGQGAYEQYF
TGTGCCAGCAGCTTGTTGGCGGGACAGGGGGCCTACGAGCAGTACTTC
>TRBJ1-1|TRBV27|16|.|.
CASSLSMGEVNLKAFF
TGTGCCAGCAGTTTATCGATGGGGGAGGTAAATCTTAAAGCTTTCTTT
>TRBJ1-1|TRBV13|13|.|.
CASSFSLLAEAFF
TGTGCCAGCAGCTTTTCGCTTCTAGCGGAAGCTTTCTTT
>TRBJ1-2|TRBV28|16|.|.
CASSFRSAWGHNGYTF
TGTGCCAGCAGTTTTCGATCCGCGTGGGGACATAATGGCTACACCTTC
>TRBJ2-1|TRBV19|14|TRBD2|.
CATVDSGMNNEQFF
TGTGCCACCGTTGATAGCGGGATGAACAATGAGCAGTTCTTC
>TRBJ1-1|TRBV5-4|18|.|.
CASSPRVTTGTPNTEAFF
TGTGCCAGCAGCCCCCGGGTGACCACCGGGACACCGAACACTGAAGCTTTCTTT
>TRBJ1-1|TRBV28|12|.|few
CASSLTNTEAFF
TGTGCCAGCAGTTTAACGAACACTGAAGCTTTCTTT
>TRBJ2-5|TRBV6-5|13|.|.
CASGAGLRETQYF
TGTGCCAGCGGGGCAGGGCTGCGGGAGACCCAGTACTTC
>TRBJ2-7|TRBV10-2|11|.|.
CASSEWSEQYF
TGCGCCAGCAGTGAATGGAGCGAGCAGTACTTC
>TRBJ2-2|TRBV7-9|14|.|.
CASSPPSNTGELFF
TGTGCCAGCAGCCCCCCCAGCAACACCGGGGAGCTGTTTTTT
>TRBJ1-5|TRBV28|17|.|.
CASSPGPRGASNQPQHF
TGTGCCAGCAGTCCCGGTCCCCGGGGGGCGAGCAATCAGCCCCAGCATTTT
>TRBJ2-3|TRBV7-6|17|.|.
CASRSQGRRTNTDTQYF
TGTGCCAGCAGGTCCCAAGGACGGAGAACTAACACAGATACGCAGTATTTT
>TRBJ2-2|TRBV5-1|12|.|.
CASSFITGELFF
TGCGCCAGCAGCTTCATAACCGGGGAGCTGTTTTTT
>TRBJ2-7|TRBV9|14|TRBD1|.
CASSVGQGRYEQYF
TGTGCCAGCAGCGTAGGACAGGGAAGATACGAGCAGTACTTC
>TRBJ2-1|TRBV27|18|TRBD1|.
CASSWGQGRMISYNEQFF
TGTGCCAGCAGTTGGGGACAGGGACGAATGATTTCCTACAATGAGCAGTTCTTC
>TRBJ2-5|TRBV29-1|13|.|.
CSVVATYQETQYF
TGCAGCGTTGTTGCCACCTACCAAGAGACCCAGTACTTC
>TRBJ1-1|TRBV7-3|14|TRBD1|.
CASRQNTGGTEAFF
TGTGCCAGCAGGCAAAACACAGGGGGGACTGAAGCTTTCTTT
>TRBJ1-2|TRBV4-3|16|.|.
CASSQGGLPTVHGYTF
TGCGCCAGCAGCCAAGGAGGACTCCCCACCGTCCATGGCTACACCTTC
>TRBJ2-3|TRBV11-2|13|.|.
CASSVGVPDTQYF
TGTGCCAGCAGCGTGGGGGTGCCAGATACGCAGTATTTT
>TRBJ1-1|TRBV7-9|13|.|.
CASSGAGWTEAFF
TGTGCCAGCAGCGGGGCAGGGTGGACTGAAGCTTTCTTT
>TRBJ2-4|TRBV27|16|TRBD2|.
CASSLFSSGGVDIQYF
TGTGCCAGCAGCCTCTTTTCTAGCGGGGGGGTGGACATTCAGTACTTC
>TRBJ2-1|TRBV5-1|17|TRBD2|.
CASSLESTSGPYNEQFF
TGCGCCAGCAGCTTGGAGTCGACTAGCGGGCCTTACAATGAGCAGTTCTTC
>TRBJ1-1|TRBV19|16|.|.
CASRLVPATRNTEAFF
TGTGCCAGTAGGTTAGTGCCTGCGACGAGAAACACTGAAGCTTTCTTT
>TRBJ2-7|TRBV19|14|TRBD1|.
CASSIAGQGGEQYF
TGTGCCAGTAGTATAGCCGGACAGGGGGGCGAGCAGTACTTC
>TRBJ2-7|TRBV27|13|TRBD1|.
CASKGQDLYEQYF
TGTGCCAGCAAGGGACAGGACCTCTACGAGCAGTACTTC
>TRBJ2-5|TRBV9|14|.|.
CASSPGRFEETQYF
TGTGCCAGCAGCCCAGGACGGTTCGAAGAGACCCAGTACTTC
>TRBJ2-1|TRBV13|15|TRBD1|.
CASSFTGTGFNEQFF
TGTGCCAGCAGTTTCACCGGGACAGGGTTCAATGAGCAGTTCTTC
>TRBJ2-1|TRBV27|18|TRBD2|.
CASSLPTTTGRVYNEQFF
TGTGCCAGCAGTTTACCCACTACCACCGGGAGGGTGTATAATGAGCAGTTCTTC
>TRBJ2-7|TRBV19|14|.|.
CASSGGIMFYEQYF
TGTGCCAGTAGTGGGGGGATTATGTTCTACGAGCAGTACTTC
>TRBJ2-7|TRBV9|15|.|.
CASSGGLSEAYEQYF
TGTGCCAGCAGCGGTGGACTCTCGGAGGCCTACGAGCAGTACTTC
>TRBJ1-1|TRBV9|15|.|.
CASSVEGQGRDEAFF
TGTGCCAGCAGCGTAGAAGGCCAGGGAAGGGATGAAGCTTTCTTT
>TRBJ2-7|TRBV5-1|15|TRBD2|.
CASRPEREGWYEQYF
TGCGCCAGCAGACCCGAGCGGGAGGGATGGTACGAGCAGTACTTC
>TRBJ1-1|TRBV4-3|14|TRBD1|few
CASSPGQGSTEAFF
TGCGCCAGCAGCCCGGGACAGGGATCCACTGAAGCTTTCTTT
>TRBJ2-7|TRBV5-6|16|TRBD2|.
CASSLHSSGMSYEQYF
TGTGCCAGCAGCTTACACTCTAGCGGGATGAGCTACGAGCAGTACTTC
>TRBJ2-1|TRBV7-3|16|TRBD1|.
CASSPRTGASYNEQFF
TGTGCCAGCAGCCCCAGGACAGGAGCCTCCTACAATGAGCAGTTCTTC
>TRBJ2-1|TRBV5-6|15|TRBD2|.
CASSARDYNYNEQFF
TGTGCCAGCAGCGCCCGGGACTACAACTACAATGAGCAGTTCTTC
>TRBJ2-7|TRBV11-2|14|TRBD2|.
CASSQVSGDYEQYF
TGTGCCAGCAGCCAGGTGAGCGGGGACTACGAGCAGTACTTC
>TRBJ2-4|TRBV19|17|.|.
CASSIYWAERGKNIQYF
TGTGCCAGTAGTATCTATTGGGCGGAGAGGGGGAAAAACATTCAGTACTTC
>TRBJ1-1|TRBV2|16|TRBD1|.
CASSVSLKGQGEEAFF
TGTGCCAGCAGTGTTTCCTTGAAGGGACAGGGGGAAGAAGCTTTCTTT
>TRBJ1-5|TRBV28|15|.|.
CASSLKVWGNQPQHF
TGTGCCAGCAGTTTAAAGGTCTGGGGCAATCAGCCCCAGCATTTT
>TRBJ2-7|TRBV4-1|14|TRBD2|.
CASSQGGGNYEQYF
TGCGCCAGCAGCCAAGGCGGGGGTAACTACGAGCAGTACTTC
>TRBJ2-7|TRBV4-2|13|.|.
CASSGPPGYEQYF
TGTGCCAGCAGCGGACCTCCCGGATACGAGCAGTACTTC
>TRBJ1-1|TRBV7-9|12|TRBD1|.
CASSPDRVEAFF
TGTGCCAGCAGCCCAGACAGGGTTGAAGCTTTCTTT
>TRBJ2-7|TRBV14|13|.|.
CASTTRASYEQYF
TGTGCCAGCACCACTAGGGCCTCCTACGAGCAGTACTTC
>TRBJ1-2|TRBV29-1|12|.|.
CSVEDQAGGYTF
TGCAGCGTTGAAGATCAAGCGGGAGGCTACACCTTC
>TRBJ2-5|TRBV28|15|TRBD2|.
CASSLLWGGRETQYF
TGTGCCAGCAGTTTATTATGGGGGGGTAGGGAGACCCAGTACTTC
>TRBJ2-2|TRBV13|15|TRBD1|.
CASSRSRGQIGELFF
TGTGCCAGCAGCCGGAGCAGGGGGCAGATCGGGGAGCTGTTTTTT
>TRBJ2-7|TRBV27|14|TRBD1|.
CASSPGQGRYEQYF
TGTGCCAGCAGTCCCGGACAGGGGCGATACGAGCAGTACTTC
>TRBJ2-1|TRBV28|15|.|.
CASSYPRRGYNEQFF
TGTGCCAGCAGCTATCCAAGGAGGGGCTACAATGAGCAGTTCTTC